This entry is about one T cell receptor beta chain. Among all donors, each was a healthy Caucasian. CDR1 SQVTM and CDR2 ANQGSEA come from the germline V gene. The CDR3 is 17 amino acids. V lost 6 bases and J lost 0; bases outside the gene matches: 6. This sample was included in a study of identical twins. TCRdb itself ran the 5' RACE reads through MiXCR, one entry per CDR3 protein. Among fewer than 500,000 distinct CDR3 sequences listed, roughly 24% were seen once. The same sample was also used in a study of T cells expressing NK-cell markers. That study adds: The use of an anti-gamma-delta TCR antibody, which was added in several experiments, restricted sorting to T cells expressing alpha-beta TCR. In roughly six donors, dominant NKG2C+ clonotypes were roughly 1.0-8% of CD8+ T cells. The HCMV specificity of the expanded NKG2C+ T cell clones stayed unresolved.

Material for sequencing was CD4+ T cells sorted from blood. This rearrangement joins TRBV29-1 to TRBJ2-4, with 15 bases aligning to TRBD2. The sequence was obtained from a woman aged 18-30 years in good health. CDR3 in amino acids: CSVGTSGGHVAKNIQYF. DNA of the CDR3: TGCAGCGTCGGGACTAGCGGGGGGCATGTAGCCAAAAACATTCAGTACTTC.